Listed here are 11 T cell receptor beta chains from one sample, sequenced in a study of blood T cells in healthy people across ages. A second PCR of roughly 7 to 11 cycles used a sample-barcoded 5' primer and a J-beta primer mix. TCRdb re-derived calls from the 5' RACE reads in MiXCR, one entry per CDR3 protein. The sample includes approximately 940,000 distinct CDR3 sequences, 40% to 60% of them seen just once. The sequenced sample consisted of blood. The origin of the receptors is a man aged 25 to 40 in good health.

The gene calls are TRBV6-1 and TRBJ2-2; D gene uncertain. The CDR3 has 17 amino acids. V was shortened by 0 bases and J by 0 bases, with 11 bases between the two germline ends. From germline, CDR1 is MNHNS and CDR2 SASEGT. In nucleotides, the CDR3 is TGTGCCAGCAGTGAAGCCTGGACGGTGGCGAACACCGGGGAGCTGTTTTTT. Translating gives CASSEAWTVANTGELFF.

The chain has TRBV12-3 or TRBV12-4 and TRBJ1-6; D unclear. The CDR3 covers 14 residues. V gave up 8 bases and J gave up 1 base, with 9 bases separating them. Here the CDR3 reads CASRRESYNSPLHF. The CDR3 nucleotides are TGTGCCAGCCGCCGTGAGTCCTATAATTCACCCCTCCACTTT.

The chain recombines TRBV14 with TRBJ1-2, with TRBD1 identical over 8 bases. Germline CDR1 and CDR2: SGHDN and FVKESK. With 7 bases clipped from V and 4 bases from J, the junction kept 8 bases outside the gene matches. CDR3 size: 14 residues. CDR3 in amino acids: CASTKSGGGYGYTF. The CDR3 coding sequence is TGTGCCAGCACCAAATCAGGGGGCGGCTATGGCTACACCTTC.

This clonotype has more than one count but fewer than ten. One junction end disagrees with the germline gene, perhaps due to a read error. This sequence joins TRBV6-2 or TRBV6-3 and TRBJ2-6; tentative D call: TRBD1 (6 bases). Germline loops: CDR1 MNHEY, CDR2 SVGEGT. The CDR3 covers 13 residues. The CDR3 DNA follows: TGTGCCAGCAGTTACAGGGGGACCAAGGTCCTGACTTTC. Translated, it gives CASSYRGTKVLTF.

In its sample, this clonotype was seen a few times. V usage is TRBV12-3 or TRBV12-4 and J usage is TRBJ1-4; no clear D gene. Trimming stripped 3 bases from V and 2 bases from J, with 10 bases between. The CDR3 spans 15 residues. CDR3 loop: CASSFLPGTNEKLFF. The CDR3 coding sequence is TGTGCCAGCAGTTTTCTACCGGGGACTAATGAAAAACTGTTTTTT.

This chain uses TRBV5-1 with TRBJ2-3, with D perhaps TRBD2 (6 bases). V was trimmed by 0 bases and J by 0 bases, leaving 11 bases between them. CDR3 length: 16 amino acids. Per the germline V gene, CDR1 is SGHRS and CDR2 is YFSETQ. The CDR3 here is CASSLEAGKSTDTQYF. Here the CDR3 DNA reads TGCGCCAGCAGCTTGGAGGCGGGGAAAAGCACAGATACGCAGTATTTT.

This clonotype turned up a few times. The DNA of the CDR3 is TGTGCCAGCAGAATCGGGGACTCGTACGAGCAGTACTTC. Amino acid sequence: CASRIGDSYEQYF. The J gene is TRBJ2-7, the V gene TRBV27; a weak D match, TRBD2 (6 bases). Trimming took off 6 bases at V and 4 bases at J, with 13 bases between the two ends. The V gene's germline CDR1 is MNHEY and CDR2 SMNVEV (reference sequence). The CDR3 consists of 13 residues.

This clonotype has only one observation. The rearrangement uses TRBV2 and TRBJ2-3; 8 bases are shared with TRBD2. The CDR3 length is 13 residues. V shed 8 bases, J shed 10 bases, and the junction held 11 bases outside the gene matches. Germline V gene lookup returns CDR1 SNHLY and CDR2 FYNNEI. For the CDR3, the DNA is TGTGCCAGCTGTGCGGGGGGCTTATGTGCGCAGTATTTT. Translated, it gives CASCAGGLCAQYF.

This clonotype was counted between two and nine times. The CDR3 region is CASNPAGTASNEQFF. CDR3 bases: TGTGCCAGCAACCCGGCCGGGACTGCGTCTAATGAGCAGTTCTTC. The genes are TRBV7-2 and TRBJ2-1; TRBD2 might be the D (6 bases). Per germline, CDR1 SGHTA and CDR2 FQGNSA. Trimming removed 7 bases from V and 7 bases from J, with 20 bases in between. The CDR3 is made up of 15 amino acids.

This clonotype was counted a few times. The rearrangement links TRBV9 to TRBJ1-6; D unresolved. This CDR3 spans 16 amino acids. Trimming stripped 5 bases from V and 0 bases from J, with 12 bases between. Germline CDR1 SGDLS, CDR2 YYNGEE. The CDR3 coding sequence is TGTGCCAGCAGTACAGAGAGGAGCTCCTATAATTCACCCCTCCACTTT. Protein product: CASSTERSSYNSPLHF.

The chain's CDR3 is CASTLRETHEQYF. The CDR3 region has the DNA TGTGCCAGCACCCTCCGGGAAACTCACGAGCAGTACTTC. This chain joins TRBV7-2 and TRBJ2-5, with a weak D call TRBD2 (5 bases). The better agreement between TRBJ2-7 and the DNA end casts doubt on the J call. The CDR3 sequence is 13 residues long. CDR1 SGHTA and CDR2 FQGNSA come from the germline V gene.